These 10 T cell receptor beta chains came from one sample sequenced in a study of blood T cell repertoires in COVID-19. Assay: immunoSEQ multiplex PCR; the TCRdb copy retains only in-frame clones and omits some. The sample lists approximately 50,000 clones, 75% to 90% occurring once. Specimen: peripheral blood. All receptors come from a human donor in a cohort sampled during active COVID-19.

The genes are TRBV23-1 and TRBJ2-2; TRBD1 matches at 10 bases. TRBV23-1 is marked as an open reading frame, function uncertain. This CDR3 contains 15 residues. The J segment lost 7 bases and the V segment lost 10 bases, leaving 12 bases of the junction unmatched. The CDR3 spells CAILPGQGYHGELFF. CDR3 nucleotides: TGCGCCATCCTTCCGGGACAGGGGTACCACGGGGAGCTGTTTTTT.

The chain carries TRBV4-3 and TRBJ1-1, with D perhaps matching TRBD1 (6 bases). V gave up 4 bases and J gave up 4 bases, with 13 bases separating them. Germline V gene sequence: CDR1 LGHNA, CDR2 YSLEER. This CDR3 has 14 residues. This chain's CDR3 is CASSREGGFTEAFF. In DNA form, the CDR3 reads TGCGCCAGCAGCCGCGAAGGGGGATTCACTGAAGCTTTCTTT.

The chain recombines TRBV4-1 with TRBJ1-5, with no clear D. This CDR3 has 15 amino acids. Germline CDR1 MGHRA, CDR2 YSYEKL. Trimming removed 1 base from V and 5 bases from J, with 12 bases in between. The CDR3 DNA follows: TGCGCCAGCAGCCAAGGGTTCGGAGAAGATCAGCCCCAGCATTTT. As protein: CASSQGFGEDQPQHF.

J is TRBJ2-1 and V is TRBV11-2; weak D call: TRBD2 (5 bases). Deletions cut 1 base from V and 6 bases from J, with 13 bases between. The CDR3 has 15 amino acids. Germline CDR1 and CDR2: SGHAT and FQNNGV. The CDR3 is CASSLGRAAGNEQFF. The CDR3 coding sequence is TGTGCCAGCAGCTTAGGGAGAGCTGCGGGCAATGAGCAGTTCTTC. Full variable domain (outside the CDR3, taken from reference TRBV11-2 and TRBJ2-1): EAGVAQSPRYKIIEKRQSVAFWCNPISGHATLYWYQQILGQGPKLLIQFQNNGVVDDSQLPKDRFSAERLKGVDSTLKIQPAKLEDSAVYLCASSLGRAAGNEQFFGPGTRLTVL.

The J gene is TRBJ1-2, the V gene TRBV12-2; the table's D call TRBD1 went unverified against the DNA. TRBV12-2 is an annotated pseudogene. The CDR3 has 18 residues. In DNA form, the CDR3 reads TGTGCAAGTCGCTTATCTAAGAGTAGGACAGGGAAGGGCTATGGCTACACCTTC. It yields the protein CASRLSKSRTGKGYGYTF.

A few counts support this clone. This chain links TRBV7-3 with TRBJ2-1; D remains unclear. V was cut by 2 bases and J by 0 bases, with 8 bases left in between. Germline values: CDR1 SGHTA, CDR2 FQGTGA. The CDR3 runs to 15 residues. The DNA for the CDR3 is TGTGCCAGCAGCTTATTGTGGAGCTCCTACAATGAGCAGTTCTTC. Protein sequence: CASSLLWSSYNEQFF.

V and J are TRBV19 and TRBJ2-7; 8 nucleotides line up with TRBD1. The CDR3 contains 14 residues. Germline CDR1 LNHDA, CDR2 SQIVND (reference sequence). After removal of 6 bases from V and 3 bases from J, the junction contained 7 bases not matched to a gene. The CDR3 loop reads CASRPRTGNYEQYF. DNA for the CDR3: TGTGCCAGTAGACCTAGGACAGGGAACTACGAGCAGTACTTC.

The chain has TRBV4-3 and TRBJ1-2; D is possibly TRBD1 (6 bases). The CDR3 spans 14 residues. Germline CDR1 reads LGHNA; CDR2 reads YSLEER. The V end lost 3 bases, the J end lost 4 bases, and 12 bases lay between the germline ends. The CDR3 is CASSQPGHRYGYTF. DNA for the CDR3: TGCGCCAGCAGCCAGCCGGGACACCGCTATGGCTACACCTTC.

This clone appeared once. This chain joins TRBV6-6 and TRBJ1-1; perhaps TRBD1 as D (6 bases). This CDR3 is built from 13 residues. Germline-derived CDR1 and CDR2 are MNHNY and SVGAGI (reference sequence). The V and J ends lost 6 bases and 9 bases respectively, with 17 bases between them. The CDR3 DNA follows: TGTGCCAGCAGCCCGGACAGTCCCGGACAAGCTTTCTTT. Translating gives CASSPDSPGQAFF.

The rearrangement joins TRBV6-5 to TRBJ2-7; 9 bases are a match to TRBD2. Germline V gives CDR1 MNHEY, CDR2 SVGAGI. This CDR3 is 14 amino acids long. V lost 7 bases and J lost 7; bases outside the gene matches: 11. The DNA for the CDR3 is TGTGCCAGCATGTCCGGGACTAGCCGAGGAGAGCAGTACTTC. Translating it yields CASMSGTSRGEQYF.